The clone carrying this T cell receptor (beta chain) was seen only once. The data stem from a study of Ad26.COV2.S vaccination and SARS-CoV-2 variants. Turning to the study itself: Once or twice, 56 days apart, Ad26.COV2.S was delivered intramuscularly.

The data were produced by immunoSEQ multiplex PCR, yet TCRdb's version contains in-frame clones alone and is incomplete. The repertoire holds around 450,000 clones, 80% to 95% seen once, with more than 10% in the top ten. Treatment here: some 20 received Ad26.COV2.S at low or high dose, single or two shots; roughly 5 received placebo; per-sample allocation not given. Vaccine and placebo recipients were sampled on day 63 after the first injection. The germline V gene has CDR1 LGHNA and CDR2 YSLEER. The CDR3 has 13 amino acids. Trimming took 0 bases from V and 7 from J, leaving 9 bases between them. The chain has TRBV4-3 and TRBJ1-1; D gene ambiguous. The sequences come from peripheral blood, collected in a trial of Ad26.COV2.S vaccine versus placebo. The sequence was collected from a person between 18 and 59 years old who received the Ad26.COV2.S COVID-19 vaccine or a placebo. CDR3 sequence: CASSQESFREAFF. DNA of the CDR3: TGCGCCAGCAGCCAAGAATCTTTCCGTGAAGCTTTCTTT.